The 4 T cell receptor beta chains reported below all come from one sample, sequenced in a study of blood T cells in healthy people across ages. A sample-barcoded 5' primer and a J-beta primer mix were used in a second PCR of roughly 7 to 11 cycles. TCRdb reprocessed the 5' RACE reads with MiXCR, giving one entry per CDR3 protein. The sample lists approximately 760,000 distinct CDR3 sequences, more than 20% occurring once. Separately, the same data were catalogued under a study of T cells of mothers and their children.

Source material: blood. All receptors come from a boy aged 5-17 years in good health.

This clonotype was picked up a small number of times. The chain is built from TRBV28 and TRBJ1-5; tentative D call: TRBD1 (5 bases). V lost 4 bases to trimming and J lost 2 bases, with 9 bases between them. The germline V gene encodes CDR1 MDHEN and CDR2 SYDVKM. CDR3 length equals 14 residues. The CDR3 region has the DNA TGTGCCAGCAGTTCCAGGGAAGGCAATCAGCCCCAGCATTTT. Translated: CASSSREGNQPQHF.

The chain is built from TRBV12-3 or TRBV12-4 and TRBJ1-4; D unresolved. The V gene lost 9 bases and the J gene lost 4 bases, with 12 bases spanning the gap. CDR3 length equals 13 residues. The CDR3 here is CARPLLFNEKLFF. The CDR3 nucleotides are TGTGCCAGGCCATTGCTTTTTAATGAAAAACTGTTTTTT.

The CDR3 region has the DNA TGTGCCAGCTCACCGACGGCCTATAGCAATCAGCCCCAGCATTTT. Translated: CASSPTAYSNQPQHF. The chain joins TRBV18 to TRBJ1-5; no clear D gene. V lost 3 bases and J lost 0, with 9 bases in between. CDR1 and CDR2 (germline): KGHSH, LQKENI. The CDR3 totals 15 residues.

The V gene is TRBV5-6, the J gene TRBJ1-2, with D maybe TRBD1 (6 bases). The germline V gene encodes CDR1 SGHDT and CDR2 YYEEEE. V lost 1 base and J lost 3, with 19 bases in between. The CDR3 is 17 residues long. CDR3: CASSLRGAGGSYYGYTF. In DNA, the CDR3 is TGTGCCAGCAGCTTGAGGGGGGCAGGAGGAAGTTACTATGGCTACACCTTC.